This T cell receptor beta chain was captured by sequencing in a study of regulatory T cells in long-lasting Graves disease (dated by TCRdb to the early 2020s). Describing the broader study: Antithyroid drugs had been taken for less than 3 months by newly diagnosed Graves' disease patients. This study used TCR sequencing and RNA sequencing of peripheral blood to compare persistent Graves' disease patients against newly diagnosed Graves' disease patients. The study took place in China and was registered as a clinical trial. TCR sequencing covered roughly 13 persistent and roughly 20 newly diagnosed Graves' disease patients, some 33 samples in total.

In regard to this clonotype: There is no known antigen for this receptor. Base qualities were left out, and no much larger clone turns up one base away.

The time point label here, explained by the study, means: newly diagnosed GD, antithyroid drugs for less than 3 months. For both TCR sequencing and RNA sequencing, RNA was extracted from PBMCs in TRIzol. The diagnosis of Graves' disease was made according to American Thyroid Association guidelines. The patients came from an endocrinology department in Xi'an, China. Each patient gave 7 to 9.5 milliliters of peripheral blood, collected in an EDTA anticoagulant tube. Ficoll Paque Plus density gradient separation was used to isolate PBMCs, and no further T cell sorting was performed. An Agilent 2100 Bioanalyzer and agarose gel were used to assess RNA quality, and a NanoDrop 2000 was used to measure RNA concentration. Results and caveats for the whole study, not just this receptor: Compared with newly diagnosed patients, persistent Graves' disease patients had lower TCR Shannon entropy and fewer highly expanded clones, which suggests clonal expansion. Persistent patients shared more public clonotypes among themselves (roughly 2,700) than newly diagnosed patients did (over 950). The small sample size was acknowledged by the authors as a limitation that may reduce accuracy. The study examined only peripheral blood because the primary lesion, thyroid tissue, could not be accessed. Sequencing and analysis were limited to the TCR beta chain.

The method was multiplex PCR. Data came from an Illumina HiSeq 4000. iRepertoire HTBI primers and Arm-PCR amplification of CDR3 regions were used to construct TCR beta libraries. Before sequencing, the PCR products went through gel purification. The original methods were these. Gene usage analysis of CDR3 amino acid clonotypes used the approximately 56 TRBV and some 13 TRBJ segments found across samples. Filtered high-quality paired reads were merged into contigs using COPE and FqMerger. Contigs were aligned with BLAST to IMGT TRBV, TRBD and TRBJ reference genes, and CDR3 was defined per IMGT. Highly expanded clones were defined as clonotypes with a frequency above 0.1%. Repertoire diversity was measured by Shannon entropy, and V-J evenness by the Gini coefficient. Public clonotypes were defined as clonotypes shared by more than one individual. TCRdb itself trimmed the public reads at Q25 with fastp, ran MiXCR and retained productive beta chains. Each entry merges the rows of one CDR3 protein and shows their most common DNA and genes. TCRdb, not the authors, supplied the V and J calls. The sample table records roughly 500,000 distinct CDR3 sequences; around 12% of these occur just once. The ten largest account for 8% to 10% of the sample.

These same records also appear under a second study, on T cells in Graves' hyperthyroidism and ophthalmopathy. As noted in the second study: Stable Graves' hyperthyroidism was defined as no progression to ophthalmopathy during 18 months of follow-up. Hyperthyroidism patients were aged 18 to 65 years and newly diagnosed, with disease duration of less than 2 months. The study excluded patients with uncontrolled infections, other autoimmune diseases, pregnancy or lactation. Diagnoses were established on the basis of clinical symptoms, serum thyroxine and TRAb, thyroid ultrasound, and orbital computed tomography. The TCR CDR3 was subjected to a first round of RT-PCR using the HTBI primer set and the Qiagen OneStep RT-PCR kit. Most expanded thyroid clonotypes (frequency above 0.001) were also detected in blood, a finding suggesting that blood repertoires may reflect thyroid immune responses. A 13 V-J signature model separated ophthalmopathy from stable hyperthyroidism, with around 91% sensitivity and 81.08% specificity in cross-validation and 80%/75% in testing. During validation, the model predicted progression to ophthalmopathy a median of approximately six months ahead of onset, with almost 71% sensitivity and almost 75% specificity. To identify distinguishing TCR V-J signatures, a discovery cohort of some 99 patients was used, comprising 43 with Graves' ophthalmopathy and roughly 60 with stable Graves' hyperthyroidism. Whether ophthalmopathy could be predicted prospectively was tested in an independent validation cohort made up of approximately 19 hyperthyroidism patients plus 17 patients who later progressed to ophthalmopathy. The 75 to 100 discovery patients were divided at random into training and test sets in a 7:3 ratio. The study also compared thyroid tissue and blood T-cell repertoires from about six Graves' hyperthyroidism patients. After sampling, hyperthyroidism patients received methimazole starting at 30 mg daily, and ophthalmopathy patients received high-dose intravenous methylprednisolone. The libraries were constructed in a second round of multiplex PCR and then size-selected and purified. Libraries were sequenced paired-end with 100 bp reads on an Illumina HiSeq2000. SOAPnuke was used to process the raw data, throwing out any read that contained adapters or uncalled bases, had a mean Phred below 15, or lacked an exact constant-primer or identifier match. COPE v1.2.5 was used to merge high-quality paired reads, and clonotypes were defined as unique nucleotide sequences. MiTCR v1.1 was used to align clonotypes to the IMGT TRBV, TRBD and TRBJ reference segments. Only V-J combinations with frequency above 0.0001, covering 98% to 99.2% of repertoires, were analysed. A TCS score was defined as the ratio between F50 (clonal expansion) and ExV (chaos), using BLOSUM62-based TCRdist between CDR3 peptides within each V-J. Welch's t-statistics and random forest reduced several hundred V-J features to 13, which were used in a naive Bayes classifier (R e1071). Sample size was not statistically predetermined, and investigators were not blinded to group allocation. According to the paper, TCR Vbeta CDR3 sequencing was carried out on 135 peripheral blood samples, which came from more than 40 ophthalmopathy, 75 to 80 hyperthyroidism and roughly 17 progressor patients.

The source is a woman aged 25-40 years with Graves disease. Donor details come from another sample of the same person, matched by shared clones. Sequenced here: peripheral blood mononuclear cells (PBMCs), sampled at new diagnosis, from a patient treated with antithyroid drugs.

The nucleotide sequence reads TGTGCCAGCAGTTCCGGGACAGCCGAAGAAGAGACCCAGTACTTC. This translates into CASSSGTAEEETQYF. The rearranged segments are TRBV6-5 and TRBJ2-5; the junction holds 7 bases that match TRBD1. The junction shows trimming of 4 bases on V and 3 bases on J, and the gene matches do not reach 8 bases of it. The CDR3 contains 15 residues, cysteine and phenylalanine counted. CDR3 DNA is the only sequence kept; it has 45 bases, read in frame from the first base. Reading the germline V gene gives CDR1 MNHEY and CDR2 SVGAGI.